One TCR beta chain is described in this entry. Its cognate antigen is unknown. The data were taken from a study of cytotoxic CD8 clonotypes in ibrutinib-treated CLL. Overall study findings and caveats: Public clonotypes were uncommon and contracted or stayed stable on treatment.

Generated by immunoSEQ multiplex PCR, the TCRdb table keeps only in-frame clones and is missing some. Among 330,000 or so clones listed, approximately 67% were seen once. CDR1 and CDR2 (germline): MDHEN, SYDVKM. The CDR3 runs 14 residues. J lost 4 bases, V lost 7 bases, and 2 bases had no gene match. The chain employs TRBV28 and TRBJ2-1, with 12 bases that match TRBD2. The starting material was PBMCs, obtained after 36 months of ibrutinib treatment. This receptor was identified in a human donor with chronic lymphocytic leukemia. In DNA, the CDR3 is TGTGCCAGCAAACTAGCGGGAGGTTACAATGAGCAGTTCTTC. It is translated as CASKLAGGYNEQFF.